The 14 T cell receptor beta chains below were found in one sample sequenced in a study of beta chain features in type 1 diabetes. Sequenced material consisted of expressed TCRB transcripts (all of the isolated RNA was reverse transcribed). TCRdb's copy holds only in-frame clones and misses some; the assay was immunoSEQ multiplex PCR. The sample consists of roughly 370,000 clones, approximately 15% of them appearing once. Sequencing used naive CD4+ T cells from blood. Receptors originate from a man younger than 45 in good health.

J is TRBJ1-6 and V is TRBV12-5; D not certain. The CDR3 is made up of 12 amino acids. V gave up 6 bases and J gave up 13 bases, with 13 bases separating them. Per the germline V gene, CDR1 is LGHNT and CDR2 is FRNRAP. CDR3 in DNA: TGTGCTAGTGGCCTGATCTCCCGGCCCCTCCACTTT. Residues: CASGLISRPLHF.

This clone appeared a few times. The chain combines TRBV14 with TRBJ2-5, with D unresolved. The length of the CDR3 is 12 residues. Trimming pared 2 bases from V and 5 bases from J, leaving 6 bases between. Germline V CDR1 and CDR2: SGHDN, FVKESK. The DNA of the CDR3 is TGTGCCAGCAGCCAATGGGGTGAGACCCAGTACTTC. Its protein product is CASSQWGETQYF.

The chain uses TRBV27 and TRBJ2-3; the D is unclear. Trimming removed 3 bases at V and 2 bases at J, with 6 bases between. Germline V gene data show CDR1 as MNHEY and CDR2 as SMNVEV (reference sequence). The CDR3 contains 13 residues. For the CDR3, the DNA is TGTGCCAGCAGTTTCGCTTTCACAGATACGCAGTATTTT. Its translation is CASSFAFTDTQYF.

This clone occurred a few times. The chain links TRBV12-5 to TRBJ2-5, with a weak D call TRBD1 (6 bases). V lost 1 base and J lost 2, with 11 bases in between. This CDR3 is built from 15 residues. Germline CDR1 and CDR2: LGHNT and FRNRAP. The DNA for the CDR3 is TGTGCTAGTGGTTTGGGACACAGGGTTCAAGAGACCCAGTACTTC. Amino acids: CASGLGHRVQETQYF.

As DNA, the CDR3 is TGCGCCAGCAGCTTAAATCCGGGTTTGTCCTACGAGCAGTACTTC. Translated: CASSLNPGLSYEQYF. The chain employs TRBV5-1 and TRBJ2-7; no reliable D call. Trimming took off 2 bases at V and 1 base at J, with 13 bases between the two ends. This CDR3 is built from 15 residues. From germline, CDR1 is SGHRS and CDR2 YFSETQ.

CDR3 amino acids: CAWSGTGFTETQYF. CDR3 coding DNA: TGTGCCTGGAGTGGGACCGGGTTCACGGAGACCCAGTACTTC. The chain couples TRBV30 to TRBJ2-5; D not certain. From germline, CDR1 is GTSNPN and CDR2 SVGIG (reference sequence). V was clipped by 1 base and J by 5 bases, with 14 bases between them. The CDR3 runs 14 residues.

CDR3 in amino acids: CASSLVSSSYNSPLHF. In nucleotides, the CDR3 is TGTGCCAGCAGCTTGGTCAGTAGCTCCTATAATTCACCCCTCCACTTT. V gene TRBV7-2 combines with J gene TRBJ1-6; no clear D gene. V lost 3 bases, J lost 0 bases, and 9 bases lay in between. CDR1 and CDR2 from the germline V gene are SGHTA and FQGNSA. CDR3 length: 16 amino acids.

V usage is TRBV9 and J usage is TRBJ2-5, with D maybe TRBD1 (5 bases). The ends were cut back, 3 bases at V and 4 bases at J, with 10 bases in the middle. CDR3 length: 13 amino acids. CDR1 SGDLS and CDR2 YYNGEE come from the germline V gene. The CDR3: CASSEAGLETQYF. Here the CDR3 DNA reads TGTGCCAGCAGCGAGGCAGGGCTAGAGACCCAGTACTTC.

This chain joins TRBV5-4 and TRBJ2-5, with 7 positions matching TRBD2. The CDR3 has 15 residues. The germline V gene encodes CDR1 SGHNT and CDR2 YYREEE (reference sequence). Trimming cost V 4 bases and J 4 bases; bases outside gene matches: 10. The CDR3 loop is CASSVEAGIRETQYF. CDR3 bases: TGTGCCAGCAGCGTAGAAGCGGGGATACGAGAGACCCAGTACTTC.

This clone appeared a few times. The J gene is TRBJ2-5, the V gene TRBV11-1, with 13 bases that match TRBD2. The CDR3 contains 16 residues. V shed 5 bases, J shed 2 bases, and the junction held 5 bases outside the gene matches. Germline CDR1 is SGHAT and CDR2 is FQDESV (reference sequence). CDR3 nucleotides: TGTGCCAGCAGCAAGGGACTAGCGGGGAGACAAGAGACCCAGTACTTC. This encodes CASSKGLAGRQETQYF.

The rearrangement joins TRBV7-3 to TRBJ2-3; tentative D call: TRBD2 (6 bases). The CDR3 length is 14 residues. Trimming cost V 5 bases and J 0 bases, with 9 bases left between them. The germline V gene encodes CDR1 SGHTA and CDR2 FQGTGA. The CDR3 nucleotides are TGTGCCAGCAGCCCCGGGACTAGCACAGATACGCAGTATTTT. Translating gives CASSPGTSTDTQYF.

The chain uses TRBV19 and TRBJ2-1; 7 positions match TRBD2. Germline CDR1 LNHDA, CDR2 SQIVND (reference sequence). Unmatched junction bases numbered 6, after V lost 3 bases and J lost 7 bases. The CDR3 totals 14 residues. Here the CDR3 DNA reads TGTGCCAGTAGTATGATTGGCGGGAGTAATGAGCAGTTCTTC. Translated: CASSMIGGSNEQFF. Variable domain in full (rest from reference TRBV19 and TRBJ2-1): DGGITQSPKYLFRKEGQNVTLSCEQNLNHDAMYWYRQDPGQGLRLIYYSQIVNDFQKGDIAEGYSVSREKKESFPLTVTSAQKNPTAFYLCASSMIGGSNEQFFGPGTRLTVL.

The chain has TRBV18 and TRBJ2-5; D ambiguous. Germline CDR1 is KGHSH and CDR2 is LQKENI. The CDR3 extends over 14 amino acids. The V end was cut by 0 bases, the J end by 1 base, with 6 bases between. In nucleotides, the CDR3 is TGTGCCAGCTCACCACCGCACGGCCAAGAGACCCAGTACTTC. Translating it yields CASSPPHGQETQYF.

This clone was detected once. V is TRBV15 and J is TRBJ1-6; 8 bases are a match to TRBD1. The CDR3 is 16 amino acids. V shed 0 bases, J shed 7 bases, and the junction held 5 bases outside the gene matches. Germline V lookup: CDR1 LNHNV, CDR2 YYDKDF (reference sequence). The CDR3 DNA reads TGTGCCACCAGCAGAGAACGGACAGGGTGGAATTCACCCCTCCACTTT. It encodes CATSRERTGWNSPLHF.